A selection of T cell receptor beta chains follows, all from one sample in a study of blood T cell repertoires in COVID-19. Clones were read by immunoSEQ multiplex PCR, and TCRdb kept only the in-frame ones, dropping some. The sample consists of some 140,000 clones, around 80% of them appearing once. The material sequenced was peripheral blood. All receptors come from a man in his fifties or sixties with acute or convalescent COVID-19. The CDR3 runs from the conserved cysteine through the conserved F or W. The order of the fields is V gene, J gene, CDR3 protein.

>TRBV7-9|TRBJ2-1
CASSLSGLVREFF
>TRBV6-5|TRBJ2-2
CASSYSSGSATGELFF
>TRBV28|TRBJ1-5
CASSILRGQPQHF
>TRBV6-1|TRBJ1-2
CASSGTPRGGEDYGYTF
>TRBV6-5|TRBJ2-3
CASSYLQQVGTDTQYF
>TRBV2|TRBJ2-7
CASSGPDTFSYEQYF
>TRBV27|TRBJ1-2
CASSGRGGGYTF
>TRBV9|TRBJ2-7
CASSPSSSGSFHEQYF
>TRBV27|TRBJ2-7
CASSLGRTRSYEQYF
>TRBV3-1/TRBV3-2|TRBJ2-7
CASSQDVTSGIYEQYF
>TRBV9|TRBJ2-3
CASTEASGPTDTQYF
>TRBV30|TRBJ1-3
CAWSLSGNTIYF
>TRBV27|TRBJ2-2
CASSSLAGLNTGELFF
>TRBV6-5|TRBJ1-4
CASSWLGTGTNEKLFF
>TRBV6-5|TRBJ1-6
CASSSDNSPLHF
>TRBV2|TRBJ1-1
CASKIQPNTEAFF
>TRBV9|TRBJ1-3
CASSVGSVSGNTIYF
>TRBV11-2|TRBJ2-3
CASSLRGSGTDTQYF